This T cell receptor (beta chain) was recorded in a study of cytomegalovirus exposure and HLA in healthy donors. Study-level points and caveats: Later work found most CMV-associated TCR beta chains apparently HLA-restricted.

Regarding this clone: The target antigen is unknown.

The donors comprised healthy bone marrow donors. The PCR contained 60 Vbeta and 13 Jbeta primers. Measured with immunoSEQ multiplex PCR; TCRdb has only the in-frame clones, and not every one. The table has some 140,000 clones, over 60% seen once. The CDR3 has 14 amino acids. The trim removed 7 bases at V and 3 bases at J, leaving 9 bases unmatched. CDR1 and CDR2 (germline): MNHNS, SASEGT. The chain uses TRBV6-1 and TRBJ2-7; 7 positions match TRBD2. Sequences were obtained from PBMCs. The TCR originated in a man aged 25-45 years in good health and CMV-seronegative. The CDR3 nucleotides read TGTGCCAGCATACAGCAGCGGGATCTCTACGAGCAGTACTTC. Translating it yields CASIQQRDLYEQYF.